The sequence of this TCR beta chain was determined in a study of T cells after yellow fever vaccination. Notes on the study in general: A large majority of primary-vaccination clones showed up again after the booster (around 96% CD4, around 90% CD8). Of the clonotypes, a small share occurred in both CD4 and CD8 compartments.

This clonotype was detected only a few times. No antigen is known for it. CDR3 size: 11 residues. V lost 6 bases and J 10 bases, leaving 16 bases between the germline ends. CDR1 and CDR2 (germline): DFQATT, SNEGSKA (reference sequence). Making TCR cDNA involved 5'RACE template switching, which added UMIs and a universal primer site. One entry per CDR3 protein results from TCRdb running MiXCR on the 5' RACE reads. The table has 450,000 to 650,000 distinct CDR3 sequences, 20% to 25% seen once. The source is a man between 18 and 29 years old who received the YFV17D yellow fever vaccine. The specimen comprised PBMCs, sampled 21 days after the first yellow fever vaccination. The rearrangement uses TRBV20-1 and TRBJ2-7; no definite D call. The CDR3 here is CSAELASEQYF. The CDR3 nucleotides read TGCAGTGCCGAACTGGCGTCGGAACAGTACTTC.